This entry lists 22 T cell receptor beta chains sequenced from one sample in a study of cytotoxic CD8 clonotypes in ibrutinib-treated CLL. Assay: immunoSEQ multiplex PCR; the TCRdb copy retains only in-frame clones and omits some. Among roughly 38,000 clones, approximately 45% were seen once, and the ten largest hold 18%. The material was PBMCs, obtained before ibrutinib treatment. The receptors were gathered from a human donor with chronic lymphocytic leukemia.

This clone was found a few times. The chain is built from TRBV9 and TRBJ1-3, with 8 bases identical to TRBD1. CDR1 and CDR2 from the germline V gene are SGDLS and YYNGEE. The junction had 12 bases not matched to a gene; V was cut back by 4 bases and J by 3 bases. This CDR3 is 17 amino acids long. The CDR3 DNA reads TGTGCCAGCAGCCGAGAACCCCAGGGGGCTTATGGAAACACCATATATTTT. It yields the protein CASSREPQGAYGNTIYF.

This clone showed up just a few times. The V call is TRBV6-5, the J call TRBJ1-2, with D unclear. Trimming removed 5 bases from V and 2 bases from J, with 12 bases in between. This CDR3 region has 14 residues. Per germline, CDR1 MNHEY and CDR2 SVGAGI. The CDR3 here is CASSRDGTNYGYTF. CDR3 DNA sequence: TGTGCCAGCAGTCGCGACGGTACAAACTATGGCTACACCTTC.

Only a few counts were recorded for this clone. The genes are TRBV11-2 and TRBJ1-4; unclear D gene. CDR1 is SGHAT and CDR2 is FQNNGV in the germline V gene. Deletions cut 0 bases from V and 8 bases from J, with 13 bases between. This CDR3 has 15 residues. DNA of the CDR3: TGTGCCAGCAGCTTAGAGGCGTTGCTGGAGGAAAAACTGTTTTTT. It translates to CASSLEALLEEKLFF.

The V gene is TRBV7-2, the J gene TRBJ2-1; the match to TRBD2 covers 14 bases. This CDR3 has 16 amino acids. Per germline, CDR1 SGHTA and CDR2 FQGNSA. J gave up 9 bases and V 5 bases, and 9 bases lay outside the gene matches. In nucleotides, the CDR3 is TGTGCCAGCAGCCGGGGACTAGCGGGGGTTTTAGTTGAGCAGTTCTTC. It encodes CASSRGLAGVLVEQFF.

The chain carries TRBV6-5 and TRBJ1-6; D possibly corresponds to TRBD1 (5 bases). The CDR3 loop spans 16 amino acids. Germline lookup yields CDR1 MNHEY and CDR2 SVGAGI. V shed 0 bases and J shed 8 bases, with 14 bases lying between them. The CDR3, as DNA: TGTGCCAGCAGTTACTCTAAAGGGGCTTTGGATTCACCCCTCCACTTT. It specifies CASSYSKGALDSPLHF.

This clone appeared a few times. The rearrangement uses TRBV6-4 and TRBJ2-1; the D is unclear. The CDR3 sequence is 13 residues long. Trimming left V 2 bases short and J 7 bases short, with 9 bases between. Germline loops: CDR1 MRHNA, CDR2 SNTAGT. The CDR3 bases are TGTGCCAGCAGTGACGCCCCTAGAAATGAGCAGTTCTTC. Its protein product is CASSDAPRNEQFF.

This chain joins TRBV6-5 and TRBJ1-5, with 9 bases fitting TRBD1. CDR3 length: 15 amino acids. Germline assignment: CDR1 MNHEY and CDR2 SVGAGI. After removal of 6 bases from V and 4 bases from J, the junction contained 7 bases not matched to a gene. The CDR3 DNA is TGTGCCAGCAGCCCCACAGGGGGCAGGAATCAGCCCCAGCATTTT. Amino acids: CASSPTGGRNQPQHF.

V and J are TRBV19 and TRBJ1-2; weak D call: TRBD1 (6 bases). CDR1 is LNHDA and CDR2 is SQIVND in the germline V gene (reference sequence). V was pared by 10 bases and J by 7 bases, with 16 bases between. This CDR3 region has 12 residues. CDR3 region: CATRQAYTGYTF. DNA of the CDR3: TGTGCCACCCGACAGGCATATACTGGCTACACCTTC.

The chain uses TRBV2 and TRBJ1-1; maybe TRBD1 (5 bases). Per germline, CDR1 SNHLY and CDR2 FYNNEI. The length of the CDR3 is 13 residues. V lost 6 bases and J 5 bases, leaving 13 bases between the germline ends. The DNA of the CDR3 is TGTGCCAGCAGGGAGCAAGGGACGACTGAAGCTTTCTTT. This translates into CASREQGTTEAFF.

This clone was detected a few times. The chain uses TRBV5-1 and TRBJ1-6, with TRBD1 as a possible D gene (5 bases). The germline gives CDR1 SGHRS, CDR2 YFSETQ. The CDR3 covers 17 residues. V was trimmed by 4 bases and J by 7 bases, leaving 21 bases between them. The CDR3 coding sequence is TGCGCCAGCAGCCCGGGCTGGGGCACGTTACGAAATTCACCCCTCCACTTT. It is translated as CASSPGWGTLRNSPLHF. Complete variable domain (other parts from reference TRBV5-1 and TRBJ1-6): KAGVTQTPRYLIKTRGQQVTLSCSPISGHRSVSWYQQTPGQGLQFLFEYFSETQRNKGNFPGRFSGRQFSNSRSEMNVSTLELGDSALYLCASSPGWGTLRNSPLHFGNGTRLTVT.

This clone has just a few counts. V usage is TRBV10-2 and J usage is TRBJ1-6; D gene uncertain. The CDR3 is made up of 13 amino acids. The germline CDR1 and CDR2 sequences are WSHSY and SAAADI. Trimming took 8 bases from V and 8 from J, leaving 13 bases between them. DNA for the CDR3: TGCGCCAGCCTACGGAGCGAGGATTCACCCCTCCACTTT. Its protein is CASLRSEDSPLHF.

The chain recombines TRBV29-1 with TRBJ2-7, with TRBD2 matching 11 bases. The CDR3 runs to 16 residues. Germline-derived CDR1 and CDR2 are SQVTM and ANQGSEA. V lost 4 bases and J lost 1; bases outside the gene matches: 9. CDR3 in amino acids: CSVVTSTSGASYEQYF. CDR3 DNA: TGCAGCGTTGTTACCTCGACTAGCGGGGCTTCCTACGAGCAGTACTTC.

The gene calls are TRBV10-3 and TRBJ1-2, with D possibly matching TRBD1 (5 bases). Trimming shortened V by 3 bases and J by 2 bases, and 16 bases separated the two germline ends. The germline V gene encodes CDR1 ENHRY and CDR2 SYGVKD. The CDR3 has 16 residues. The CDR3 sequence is CAISDLRDRGNYGYTF. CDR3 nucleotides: TGTGCCATCAGTGACCTCCGGGACCGAGGCAACTATGGCTACACCTTC.

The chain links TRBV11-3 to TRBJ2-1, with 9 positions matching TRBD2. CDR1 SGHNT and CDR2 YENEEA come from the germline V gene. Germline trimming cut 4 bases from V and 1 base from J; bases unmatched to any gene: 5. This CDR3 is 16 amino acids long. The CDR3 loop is CASSSRSGGSYNEQFF. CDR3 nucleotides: TGTGCCAGCAGCTCCCGAAGCGGGGGGTCCTACAATGAGCAGTTCTTC.

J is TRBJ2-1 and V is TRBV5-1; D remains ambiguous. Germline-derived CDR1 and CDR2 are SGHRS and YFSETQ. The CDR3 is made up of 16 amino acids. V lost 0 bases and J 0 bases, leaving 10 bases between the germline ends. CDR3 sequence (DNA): TGCGCCAGCAGCTTGGAGGCGCCCAGCTCCTACAATGAGCAGTTCTTC. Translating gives CASSLEAPSSYNEQFF.

The CDR3 DNA reads TGTGCCAGCAGCTTAGTGGGGGGGGACCCTAATCAGCCCCAGCATTTT. Its translation: CASSLVGGDPNQPQHF. The chain employs TRBV11-2 and TRBJ1-5, with a tentative D call TRBD1 (5 bases). The CDR3 runs to 16 residues. From germline, CDR1 is SGHAT and CDR2 FQNNGV. V shed 1 base and J shed 4 bases, with 14 bases lying between them.

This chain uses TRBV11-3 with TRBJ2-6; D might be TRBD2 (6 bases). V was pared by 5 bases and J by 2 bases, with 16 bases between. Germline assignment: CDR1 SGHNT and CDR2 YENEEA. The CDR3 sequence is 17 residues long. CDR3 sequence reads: CASSQGTYAPGANVLTF. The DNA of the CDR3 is TGTGCCAGCAGCCAAGGGACTTACGCTCCTGGGGCCAACGTCCTGACTTTC.

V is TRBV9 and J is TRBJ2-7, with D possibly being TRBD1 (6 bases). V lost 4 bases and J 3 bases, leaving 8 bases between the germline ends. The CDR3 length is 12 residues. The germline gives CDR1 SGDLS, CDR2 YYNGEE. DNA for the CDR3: TGTGCCAGCAGCCTAGGGGGCTACGAGCAGTACTTC. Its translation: CASSLGGYEQYF.

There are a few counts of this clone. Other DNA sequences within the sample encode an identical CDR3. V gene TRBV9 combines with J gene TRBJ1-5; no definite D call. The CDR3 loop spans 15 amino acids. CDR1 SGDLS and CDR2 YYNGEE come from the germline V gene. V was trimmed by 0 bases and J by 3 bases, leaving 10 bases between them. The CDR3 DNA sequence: TGTGCCAGCAGCGTAGAAGGGATTGACAATCAGCCCCAGCATTTT. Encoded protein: CASSVEGIDNQPQHF.

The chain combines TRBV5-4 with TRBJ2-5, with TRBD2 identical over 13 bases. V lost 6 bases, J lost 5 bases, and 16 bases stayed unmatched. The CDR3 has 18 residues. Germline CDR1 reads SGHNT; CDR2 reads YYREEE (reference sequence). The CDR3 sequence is CASTSRLTSGGARETQYF. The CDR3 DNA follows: TGTGCCAGCACCTCCCGGCTCACTAGCGGGGGGGCCAGGGAGACCCAGTACTTC.

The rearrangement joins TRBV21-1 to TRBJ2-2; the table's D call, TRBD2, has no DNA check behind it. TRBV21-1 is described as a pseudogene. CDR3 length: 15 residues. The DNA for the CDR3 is TGTGCCAGCAGCCGTGCGGGGTATGGGACCGGGGAGCTGTTTTTT. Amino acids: CASSRAGYGTGELFF.

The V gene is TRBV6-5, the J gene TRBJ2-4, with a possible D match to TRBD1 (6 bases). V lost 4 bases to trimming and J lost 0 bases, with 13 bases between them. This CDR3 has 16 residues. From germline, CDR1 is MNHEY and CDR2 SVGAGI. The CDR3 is CASSSRRGQAKNIQYF. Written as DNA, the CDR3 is TGTGCCAGCAGTTCCCGCAGGGGTCAAGCCAAAAACATTCAGTACTTC.